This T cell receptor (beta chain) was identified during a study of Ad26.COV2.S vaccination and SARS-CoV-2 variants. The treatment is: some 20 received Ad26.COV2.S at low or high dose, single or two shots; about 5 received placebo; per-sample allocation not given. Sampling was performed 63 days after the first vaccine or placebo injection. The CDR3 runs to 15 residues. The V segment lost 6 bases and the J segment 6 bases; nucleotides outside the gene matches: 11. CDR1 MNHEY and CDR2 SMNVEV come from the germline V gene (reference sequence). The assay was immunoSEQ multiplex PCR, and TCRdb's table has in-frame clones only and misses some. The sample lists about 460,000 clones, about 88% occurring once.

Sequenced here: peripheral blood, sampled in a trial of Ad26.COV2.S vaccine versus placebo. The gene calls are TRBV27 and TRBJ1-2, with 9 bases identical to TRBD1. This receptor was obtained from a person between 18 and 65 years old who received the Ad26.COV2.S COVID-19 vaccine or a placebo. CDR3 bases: TGTGCCAGCAGGTCACAGGGACAGGGAAGAAATGGCTACACCTTC. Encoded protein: CASRSQGQGRNGYTF.